These 12 T cell receptor beta chains were all obtained from the same sample, sequenced in a study of T cell responses to AZD1222 COVID-19 vaccine. Sequenced by immunoSEQ multiplex PCR; TCRdb stores in-frame clones only, minus some. The repertoire consists of 100,000 to 120,000 clones, with just under 95% occurring once and the leading ten covering 2% to 2.5%. The input for sequencing was peripheral blood, taken 28 days after the second AZD1222 dose. The receptor source for this set is an adult who received the AZD1222 COVID-19 vaccine.

There are a few counts of this clone. The chain recombines TRBV9 with TRBJ1-1, with D perhaps matching TRBD1 (5 bases). The CDR3 loop spans 13 amino acids. Germline V gene data show CDR1 as SGDLS and CDR2 as YYNGEE. Trimming pared 3 bases from V and 11 bases from J, leaving 17 bases between. DNA of the CDR3: TGTGCCAGCAGCGCTCGGCAGGCGGGGGAGGCTTTCTTT. This encodes CASSARQAGEAFF.

The chain uses TRBV3-1 (or the pseudogene TRBV3-2) and TRBJ1-1, with 7 bases matching TRBD1. The germline V gene encodes CDR1 LGHDT and CDR2 YNNKEL (reference sequence). The CDR3 runs 11 residues. J was trimmed by 12 bases and V by 3 bases; bases with no gene match: 4. CDR3 amino acids: CASSHGTVTFF. CDR3 nucleotides: TGTGCCAGCAGCCATGGGACAGTAACTTTCTTT.

The V call is TRBV2, the J call TRBJ2-1; 13 bases fit TRBD2. Germline CDR1 SNHLY, CDR2 FYNNEI. CDR3 length: 17 residues. After removal of 5 bases from V and 8 bases from J, the junction contained 12 bases not matched to a gene. The CDR3 is CASSPQGLAGDVDEQFF. In DNA, the CDR3 is TGTGCCAGCAGTCCACAAGGACTAGCGGGGGATGTGGATGAGCAGTTCTTC.

This rearrangement joins TRBV18 to TRBJ2-7; the match to TRBD1 covers 10 bases. V lost 3 bases, J lost 6 bases, and 8 bases stayed unmatched. This CDR3 is built from 15 residues. Germline CDR1 reads KGHSH; CDR2 reads LQKENI. CDR3 sequence: CASSPEMTGGSEQYF. The CDR3 nucleotides are TGTGCCAGCTCACCTGAAATGACAGGGGGCTCCGAGCAGTACTTC.

This clone was detected a few times. A read error may produce the germline difference seen at one junction end. The rearrangement joins TRBV7-2 to TRBJ2-3; a weak D match, TRBD2 (5 bases). Germline CDR1 SGHTA, CDR2 FQGNSA. This CDR3 is built from 12 residues. CDR3 nucleotide sequence: TGTGCCAGCAGCTTAGGCCTCGGGGTCGAACAATTT. Protein product: CASSLGLGVEQF.

This clone was seen only once. CDR3 region: CASSQEVYGGYGYTF. In DNA, the CDR3 is TGCGCCAGCAGCCAAGAAGTGTACGGGGGCTATGGCTACACCTTC. This chain uses TRBV4-1 with TRBJ1-2; tentative D call: TRBD1 (5 bases). In germline, CDR1 is MGHRA, CDR2 YSYEKL. V shed 0 bases and J shed 4 bases, with 12 bases lying between them. The CDR3 has 15 residues.

This CDR3 is CASSPWAGGVYEQYF. CDR3 coding DNA: TGTGCCAGCTCACCGTGGGCAGGGGGCGTCTACGAGCAGTACTTC. This chain connects TRBV18 to TRBJ2-7, with 8 bases lining up with TRBD1. Losses at the gene ends were 3 bases for V and 3 bases for J; bases not matched to a gene: 7. Looked up from germline, CDR1 is KGHSH and CDR2 is LQKENI. This CDR3 region has 15 residues.

The chain uses TRBV28 and TRBJ2-3, with D possibly called TRBD1 or TRBD2 (7 bases each). The germline gives CDR1 MDHEN, CDR2 SYDVKM. Trimming shortened V by 6 bases and J by 1 base, and 14 bases separated the two germline ends. This CDR3 comprises 15 residues. The CDR3 spells CASSIQGGGTDTQYF. The CDR3 DNA reads as TGTGCCAGCAGCATCCAGGGGGGGGGCACAGATACGCAGTATTTT.

J is TRBJ2-1 and V is TRBV19; possibly TRBD1 for D (5 bases). V lost 6 bases and J lost 6, with 15 bases in between. The CDR3 covers 14 residues. The germline V gene encodes CDR1 LNHDA and CDR2 SQIVND (reference sequence). The CDR3 protein is CASRGQGSGNEQFF. DNA for the CDR3: TGTGCCAGTAGAGGGCAGGGCTCGGGCAATGAGCAGTTCTTC.

The chain uses TRBV7-2 and TRBJ2-3; possibly TRBD2 for D (5 bases). From germline, CDR1 is SGHTA and CDR2 FQGNSA. The CDR3 is 14 amino acids. V was trimmed by 1 base and J by 3 bases, leaving 8 bases between them. The CDR3 DNA is TGTGCCAGCAGCTTAGTTCCGGGGACAGATACGCAGTATTTT. It codes for CASSLVPGTDTQYF.

This clone was detected only a few times. The chain couples TRBV7-9 to TRBJ2-2; TRBD2 matches at 12 bases. The CDR3 is made up of 17 amino acids. V lost 1 base, J lost 6 bases, and 6 bases stayed unmatched. Germline V gene lookup returns CDR1 SEHNR and CDR2 FQNEAQ (reference sequence). This CDR3 reads CASSLELAGGPAGELFF. DNA of the CDR3: TGTGCCAGCAGCTTAGAGCTAGCGGGGGGGCCCGCCGGGGAGCTGTTTTTT.

The chain recombines TRBV7-2 with TRBJ1-2; tentative D call: TRBD1 (6 bases). Germline V gene lookup returns CDR1 SGHTA and CDR2 FQGNSA. This CDR3 region has 14 residues. V was pared by 1 base and J by 8 bases, with 14 bases between. CDR3 nucleotide sequence: TGTGCCAGCAGCTTAGGACAGGTGGAGGGGGGCTACACCTTC. Protein product: CASSLGQVEGGYTF.